Detailed here is one T cell receptor beta chain. The data originate from a study of cytomegalovirus exposure and HLA in healthy donors. This CDR3 is built from 18 residues. Germline CDR1 reads SGHTA; CDR2 reads FQGNSA. J was trimmed by 4 bases and V by 0 bases; bases with no gene match: 13. PCR employed 60 Vbeta and 13 Jbeta primers. Libraries were prepared by immunoSEQ multiplex PCR; TCRdb keeps only in-frame clonotypes and omits some of them. The repertoire holds 95,000 to 150,000 clones, with 77% as singletons. This sequence originates from a woman aged 40-49 years in good health and CMV-seropositive. The specimen was PBMCs. The rearrangement links TRBV7-2 to TRBJ2-5; 8 nucleotides match TRBD2. CDR3 in amino acids: CASSLAGSGGPVRETQYF. Written as DNA, the CDR3 is TGTGCCAGCAGCTTAGCTGGTTCGGGAGGGCCTGTTCGAGAGACCCAGTACTTC.